This is a list of T cell receptor beta chains from one sample in a study of blood T cell repertoires in COVID-19. TCRdb keeps only in-frame clones here, not all; method: immunoSEQ multiplex PCR. The sample consists of some 150,000 clones, around 80% of them appearing once. The material sequenced was peripheral blood. These receptor sequences come from a woman in her forties or fifties with acute or convalescent COVID-19. CDR3s include the opening cysteine and the closing phenylalanine or tryptophan. A D gene is named only where the DNA matches it firmly. Not every row has a clone size; where given, it reads once, few, many or a size class.

J gene: TRBJ2-3; CDR3 length: 14; V gene: TRBV19; clone size: .; D gene: TRBD2; CDR3 DNA: TGTGCCAGTAGTATCGGGAGGGGGAAAGATACGCAGTATTTT; CDR3 protein: CASSIGRGKDTQYF
J gene: TRBJ2-5; CDR3 length: 14; V gene: TRBV6-5; clone size: few; D gene: .; CDR3 DNA: TGTGCCGAAGCCTCATTCAGGGGTCAAGAGACCCAGTACTTC; CDR3 protein: CAEASFRGQETQYF
J gene: TRBJ1-2; CDR3 length: 15; V gene: TRBV28; clone size: .; D gene: TRBD1; CDR3 DNA: TGTGCCAGCGCCTTAGGGGGCCTTTCTAACTATGGCTACACCTTC; CDR3 protein: CASALGGLSNYGYTF
J gene: TRBJ1-6; CDR3 length: 14; V gene: TRBV18; clone size: .; D gene: .; CDR3 DNA: TGTGCCAGCTCAGCGGAGCCCTATAATTCACCCCTCCACTTT; CDR3 protein: CASSAEPYNSPLHF
J gene: TRBJ2-2; CDR3 length: 16; V gene: TRBV10-3; clone size: .; D gene: TRBD2; CDR3 DNA: TGTGCCATCAGTGATCTAGCGGGGGCCCCGGGCGGGGAGCTGTTTTTT; CDR3 protein: CAISDLAGAPGGELFF
J gene: TRBJ2-3; CDR3 length: 11; V gene: TRBV6-6; clone size: .; D gene: .; CDR3 DNA: TGTGCCAGCACCTACACAGATACGCAGTATTTT; CDR3 protein: CASTYTDTQYF
J gene: TRBJ2-5; CDR3 length: 13; V gene: TRBV7-2; clone size: .; D gene: .; CDR3 DNA: TGTGCCAGCAGCTCTCGACAGCTAGAGACCCAGTACTTC; CDR3 protein: CASSSRQLETQYF
J gene: TRBJ2-3; CDR3 length: 15; V gene: TRBV9; clone size: .; D gene: TRBD2; CDR3 DNA: TGTGCCAGCAGCGGCAGCGGGAGGCGCCAAGATACGCAGTATTTT; CDR3 protein: CASSGSGRRQDTQYF
J gene: TRBJ1-4; CDR3 length: 15; V gene: TRBV5-1; clone size: .; D gene: TRBD1; CDR3 DNA: TGCGCCAGCAGTCTTGCAGGGGGCGGAAGTGAAAAACTGTTTTTT; CDR3 protein: CASSLAGGGSEKLFF
J gene: TRBJ2-7; CDR3 length: 16; V gene: TRBV28; clone size: .; D gene: .; CDR3 DNA: TGTGCCAGCAGTTTCCCGGCCGGGACTCCGACCTACGAGCAGTACTTC; CDR3 protein: CASSFPAGTPTYEQYF
J gene: TRBJ2-5; CDR3 length: 14; V gene: TRBV4-1; clone size: .; D gene: .; CDR3 DNA: TGCGCCAGCAGCCAAGGGGCTAGCAAGGAGACCCAGTACTTC; CDR3 protein: CASSQGASKETQYF
J gene: TRBJ2-7; CDR3 length: 16; V gene: TRBV28; clone size: .; D gene: TRBD1; CDR3 DNA: TGTGCCAGCAGTTTATCAGGGCAGGGGGCCTCCTACGAGCAGTACTTC; CDR3 protein: CASSLSGQGASYEQYF
J gene: TRBJ1-5; CDR3 length: 15; V gene: TRBV29-1; clone size: .; D gene: TRBD1; CDR3 DNA: TGCAGCGTTGCGATTGGGACAGGGCGGGCTCAGCCCCAGCATTTT; CDR3 protein: CSVAIGTGRAQPQHF
J gene: TRBJ1-4; CDR3 length: 15; V gene: TRBV5-1; clone size: .; D gene: .; CDR3 DNA: TGCGCCAGCAGCTCCGGTAACCAGGGGAGTGAAAAACTGTTTTTT; CDR3 protein: CASSSGNQGSEKLFF
J gene: TRBJ1-3; CDR3 length: 14; V gene: TRBV3-1/TRBV3-2; clone size: .; D gene: .; CDR3 DNA: TGTGCCAGCAGCTTTACAGGGACCGGAAACACCATATATTTT; CDR3 protein: CASSFTGTGNTIYF
J gene: TRBJ1-5; CDR3 length: 15; V gene: TRBV2; clone size: .; D gene: TRBD1; CDR3 DNA: TGTGCCAGCAGTTCTGGACAGGGGGACGGGCAGCCCCAGCATTTT; CDR3 protein: CASSSGQGDGQPQHF
J gene: TRBJ1-1; CDR3 length: 16; V gene: TRBV2; clone size: .; D gene: .; CDR3 DNA: TGTGCCAGCAGTGAAGCTTCTTGGGCACAGAACACTGAAGCTTTCTTT; CDR3 protein: CASSEASWAQNTEAFF
J gene: TRBJ1-1; CDR3 length: 13; V gene: TRBV13; clone size: .; D gene: .; CDR3 DNA: TGTGCCAGCAGCCTCAAACAGTTCACTGAAGCTTTCTTT; CDR3 protein: CASSLKQFTEAFF
J gene: TRBJ1-2; CDR3 length: 15; V gene: TRBV7-2; clone size: .; D gene: .; CDR3 DNA: TGTGCCAGCAGCTTATCGAGAGGAGGGTGGAATGGCTACACCTTC; CDR3 protein: CASSLSRGGWNGYTF
J gene: TRBJ1-2; CDR3 length: 14; V gene: TRBV6-5; clone size: .; D gene: .; CDR3 DNA: TGTGCCAGCTCTCTTAACAGGGCTGACTATGGCTACACCTTC; CDR3 protein: CASSLNRADYGYTF
J gene: TRBJ1-6; CDR3 length: 12; V gene: TRBV28; clone size: .; D gene: .; CDR3 DNA: TGTGCCAGCAGCCGTCTCGTCTCACCCCTCCACTTT; CDR3 protein: CASSRLVSPLHF
J gene: TRBJ2-7; CDR3 length: 13; V gene: TRBV10-1; clone size: many; D gene: .; CDR3 DNA: TGCGCCAGCAGTGGCAGCAGGGCGAACGAGCAGTACTTC; CDR3 protein: CASSGSRANEQYF
J gene: TRBJ2-7; CDR3 length: 15; V gene: TRBV28; clone size: .; D gene: .; CDR3 DNA: TGTGCCAGCAGTCTTACTAGTAACTTCGCCTACGAGCAGTACTTC; CDR3 protein: CASSLTSNFAYEQYF
J gene: TRBJ1-5; CDR3 length: 14; V gene: TRBV6-5; clone size: few; D gene: TRBD1; CDR3 DNA: TGTGCCAGCACCACAGGGGGAGGCAATCAGCCCCAGCATTTT; CDR3 protein: CASTTGGGNQPQHF
J gene: TRBJ2-1; CDR3 length: 15; V gene: TRBV5-1; clone size: .; D gene: TRBD2; CDR3 DNA: TGCGCCAGCAGTCCAGCGGGAGTAACCCACAATGAGCAGTTCTTC; CDR3 protein: CASSPAGVTHNEQFF
J gene: TRBJ1-1; CDR3 length: 14; V gene: TRBV3-1/TRBV3-2; clone size: few; D gene: .; CDR3 DNA: TGTGCCAGCAGCCGTAGTGTTGCGGGGACTGAAGCTTTCTTT; CDR3 protein: CASSRSVAGTEAFF
J gene: TRBJ1-1; CDR3 length: 16; V gene: TRBV5-1; clone size: many; D gene: TRBD1; CDR3 DNA: TGCGCCAGCGGCCTCACAGGGGGCCAAATGAACACTGAAGCTTTCTTT; CDR3 protein: CASGLTGGQMNTEAFF
J gene: TRBJ1-2; CDR3 length: 12; V gene: TRBV6-6; clone size: once; D gene: .; CDR3 DNA: TGTGCCAGCCGGGCCGTGGAGGATGGCTACACCTTC; CDR3 protein: CASRAVEDGYTF
J gene: TRBJ1-5; CDR3 length: 22; V gene: TRBV24-1; clone size: .; D gene: .; CDR3 DNA: TGTGCCACCAGTGATTCTTTCTACGCGGACACACTCTCTACATGGCGCAATCAGCCCCAGCATTTT; CDR3 protein: CATSDSFYADTLSTWRNQPQHF
J gene: TRBJ1-1; CDR3 length: 15; V gene: TRBV14; clone size: once; D gene: .; CDR3 DNA: TGTGCCAGCAGCCTAGCGGGAGCATTGAACACTGAAGCTTTCTTT; CDR3 protein: CASSLAGALNTEAFF
J gene: TRBJ1-2; CDR3 length: 14; V gene: TRBV28; clone size: few; D gene: .; CDR3 DNA: TGTGCCAGCAGTTTAGGTGGACAGTACTATGGCTACACCTTC; CDR3 protein: CASSLGGQYYGYTF
J gene: TRBJ1-5; CDR3 length: 16; V gene: TRBV19; clone size: .; D gene: .; CDR3 DNA: TGTGCCAGTAGTACCCGGTATATGTCTAGAAATCAGCCCCAGCATTTT; CDR3 protein: CASSTRYMSRNQPQHF
J gene: TRBJ2-3; CDR3 length: 14; V gene: TRBV2; clone size: .; D gene: TRBD2; CDR3 DNA: TGTGCCAGCGCAAATAGCGGGGTCACAGATACGCAGTATTTT; CDR3 protein: CASANSGVTDTQYF
J gene: TRBJ1-3; CDR3 length: 14; V gene: TRBV7-8; clone size: .; D gene: .; CDR3 DNA: TGTGCCAGCAGCTCCTTGTTATCTGGAAACACCATATATTTT; CDR3 protein: CASSSLLSGNTIYF
J gene: TRBJ2-1; CDR3 length: 13; V gene: TRBV10-3; clone size: few; D gene: .; CDR3 DNA: TGTGCCATCAGCCCGGGGGGCGTAAATGAGCAGTTCTTC; CDR3 protein: CAISPGGVNEQFF
J gene: TRBJ2-1; CDR3 length: 19; V gene: TRBV5-6; clone size: .; D gene: TRBD2; CDR3 DNA: TGTGCCAGCACCATACCCTCAGTTAGCGGGAGGGCCTTCCACAATGAGCAGTTCTTC; CDR3 protein: CASTIPSVSGRAFHNEQFF
J gene: TRBJ1-2; CDR3 length: 12; V gene: TRBV30; clone size: .; D gene: .; CDR3 DNA: TGTGCCTGTGTGCGGGGAGGCTATGGCTACACCTTC; CDR3 protein: CACVRGGYGYTF
J gene: TRBJ2-1; CDR3 length: 13; V gene: TRBV3-1/TRBV3-2; clone size: .; D gene: TRBD2; CDR3 DNA: TGTGCCAGCAGCCAAGCCCCTAGCGGAGAGCAGTTCTTC; CDR3 protein: CASSQAPSGEQFF
J gene: TRBJ1-3; CDR3 length: 15; V gene: TRBV7-8; clone size: .; D gene: TRBD1; CDR3 DNA: TGTGCCAGCAGCATACAGGGGGCTTCTGGAAACACCATATATTTT; CDR3 protein: CASSIQGASGNTIYF
J gene: TRBJ2-7; CDR3 length: 13; V gene: TRBV24-1; clone size: .; D gene: TRBD1; CDR3 DNA: TGTGCCACCAACCGACAGGGGGCCTACGAGCAGTACTTC; CDR3 protein: CATNRQGAYEQYF
J gene: TRBJ2-7; CDR3 length: 14; V gene: TRBV5-4; clone size: .; D gene: .; CDR3 DNA: TGTGCCAGCAGCCCTCAATCCCAGTCAATGGAGCAGTACTTC; CDR3 protein: CASSPQSQSMEQYF
J gene: TRBJ2-1; CDR3 length: 17; V gene: TRBV27; clone size: .; D gene: TRBD1; CDR3 DNA: TGTGCCAGCTCAATGACAGGGCTCTTAGGCTCCTACAATGAGCAGTTCTTC; CDR3 protein: CASSMTGLLGSYNEQFF
J gene: TRBJ1-3; CDR3 length: 15; V gene: TRBV12-5; clone size: .; D gene: .; CDR3 DNA: TGTGCTAGTGGCAGGACTCCGGACTCTGGAAACACCATATATTTT; CDR3 protein: CASGRTPDSGNTIYF
J gene: TRBJ2-5; CDR3 length: 14; V gene: TRBV30; clone size: .; D gene: TRBD2; CDR3 DNA: TGTGCCTGGAGCAGGACTAGCGGGACTGAGACCCAGTACTTC; CDR3 protein: CAWSRTSGTETQYF
J gene: TRBJ2-1; CDR3 length: 16; V gene: TRBV28; clone size: .; D gene: .; CDR3 DNA: TGTGCCAGCAGTCCGTCTGGAGGGCCCTCTTACAATGAGCAGTTCTTC; CDR3 protein: CASSPSGGPSYNEQFF
J gene: TRBJ1-6; CDR3 length: 15; V gene: TRBV7-2; clone size: .; D gene: .; CDR3 DNA: TGTGCCAGCAGCTTAAACAGAGCGGGGAATTCACCCCTCCACTTT; CDR3 protein: CASSLNRAGNSPLHF
J gene: TRBJ2-5; CDR3 length: 16; V gene: TRBV27; clone size: .; D gene: .; CDR3 DNA: TGTGCCAGCAGGCTGGTCGGGGATAGCTGGAAGGAGACCCAGTACTTC; CDR3 protein: CASRLVGDSWKETQYF
J gene: TRBJ2-5; CDR3 length: 14; V gene: TRBV3-1/TRBV3-2; clone size: many; D gene: TRBD2; CDR3 DNA: TGTGCCAGCAGCCACCTAGCGGGGGTAGAGACCCAGTACTTC; CDR3 protein: CASSHLAGVETQYF
J gene: TRBJ2-3; CDR3 length: 14; V gene: TRBV7-3; clone size: few; D gene: .; CDR3 DNA: TGTGCCAGCAGCCAAGGGGACTTTGGGGATACGCAGTATTTT; CDR3 protein: CASSQGDFGDTQYF
J gene: TRBJ2-5; CDR3 length: 15; V gene: TRBV2; clone size: once; D gene: TRBD2; CDR3 DNA: TGTGCCAGCAGGGAGCGGGGGGGCCGAGGAGAGACCCAGTACTTC; CDR3 protein: CASRERGGRGETQYF
J gene: TRBJ1-1; CDR3 length: 14; V gene: TRBV19; clone size: .; D gene: .; CDR3 DNA: TGTGCCAGTAGTATTATTGGGGGGGAAACTGAAGCTTTCTTT; CDR3 protein: CASSIIGGETEAFF
J gene: TRBJ2-6; CDR3 length: 14; V gene: TRBV7-2; clone size: .; D gene: .; CDR3 DNA: TGTGCCAGCAGCACAAGCTCTGGGGCCAACGTCCTGACTTTC; CDR3 protein: CASSTSSGANVLTF
J gene: TRBJ2-3; CDR3 length: 17; V gene: TRBV9; clone size: .; D gene: TRBD1; CDR3 DNA: TGTGCCAGCAGCGTAGGGACAGGGGGTCCCGGCACAGATACGCAGTATTTT; CDR3 protein: CASSVGTGGPGTDTQYF
J gene: TRBJ2-1; CDR3 length: 17; V gene: TRBV7-3; clone size: .; D gene: TRBD1; CDR3 DNA: TGTGCCAGCAGCTTAGGTAGGCCGGACAGGCTCTTGGATGAGCAGTTCTTC; CDR3 protein: CASSLGRPDRLLDEQFF
J gene: TRBJ2-5; CDR3 length: 13; V gene: TRBV7-8; clone size: .; D gene: .; CDR3 DNA: TGTGCCAGCAGCCCCCTTACCCGGGAGACCCAGTACTTC; CDR3 protein: CASSPLTRETQYF